These T cell receptor beta chains were read from a single sample in a study of blood T cell repertoires in COVID-19. Profiling relied on immunoSEQ multiplex PCR, and the TCRdb table lists in-frame clones only, not all of them. The sample lists roughly 250,000 clones; approximately 88% were seen once. Sequenced: PBMCs or T cells enriched from blood (not recorded which). These receptors came from a woman aged 35 to 49 with acute COVID-19. Each CDR3 is given with its conserved first and last residue. The D gene is left open where the match is weak. Clone size appears in some rows only: once, few, many, or a class for an expanded clone.

clone_size d_call j_call v_call cdr3_aa cdr3_nt
. TRBD2 TRBJ2-1 TRBV5-1 CASGLVSYNEQFF TGCGCCAGCGGACTAGTCAGCTACAATGAGCAGTTCTTC
. TRBD1 TRBJ1-1 TRBV7-9 CASSRSWTGEVAEAFF TGTGCCAGCAGCCGTTCGTGGACAGGCGAAGTGGCTGAAGCTTTCTTT
. . TRBJ1-2 TRBV27 CASSFGAGYGYTF TGTGCCAGCAGTTTTGGTGCAGGGTATGGCTACACCTTC
. TRBD1 TRBJ1-4 TRBV11-2 CASSPQTGPNKLFF TGTGCCAGCAGCCCCCAGACAGGGCCGAACAAACTGTTTTTT
. . TRBJ1-1 TRBV29-1 CSVGTGLRPNAEAFF TGCAGCGTTGGGACCGGACTACGACCCAACGCTGAAGCTTTCTTT
. TRBD1 TRBJ1-1 TRBV27 CASRGTGVKLVAFF TGTGCCAGCAGGGGGACAGGGGTTAAACTAGTCGCTTTCTTT
. . TRBJ1-1 TRBV2 CASSEWVGVDTEAFF TGTGCCAGCAGTGAATGGGTGGGAGTAGACACTGAAGCTTTCTTT
. TRBD2 TRBJ2-1 TRBV7-9 CASSREVEQFF TGTGCCAGCAGCCGGGAGGTTGAGCAGTTCTTC
. TRBD1 TRBJ2-2 TRBV5-6 CASSPMGTGFANTGELFF TGTGCCAGCAGCCCCATGGGGACAGGGTTCGCGAACACCGGGGAGCTGTTTTTT
. TRBD2 TRBJ2-1 TRBV10-3 CAISESRLAGDNEQFF TGTGCCATCAGTGAATCGCGACTAGCGGGTGACAATGAGCAGTTCTTC
. . TRBJ1-1 TRBV12-3/TRBV12-4 CASSRTGNTEAFF TGTGCCAGCAGCCGAACGGGAAACACTGAAGCTTTCTTT
. . TRBJ1-6 TRBV24-1 CATSDLGQGNSPLHF TGTGCCACCAGTGATTTAGGGCAGGGGAATTCACCCCTCCACTTT
. TRBD2 TRBJ2-1 TRBV9 CASSPQGAGGTNEQFF TGTGCCAGCAGCCCTCAAGGTGCGGGAGGGACCAATGAGCAGTTCTTC
. . TRBJ1-1 TRBV12-3/TRBV12-4 CASSLGAYEAFF TGTGCCAGCAGTTTAGGGGCCTATGAAGCTTTCTTT
. TRBD2 TRBJ2-1 TRBV5-4 CASSSLAGGENEQFF TGTGCCAGCAGCTCCCTAGCGGGAGGTGAGAATGAGCAGTTCTTC
once . TRBJ1-4 TRBV5-1 CASSLRLGTNEKLFF TGCGCCAGCAGCCTTAGACTTGGGACTAATGAAAAACTGTTTTTT
. TRBD1 TRBJ2-7 TRBV28 CASATGVYEQYF TGTGCCAGCGCCACAGGGGTTTACGAGCAGTACTTC
. TRBD2 TRBJ2-1 TRBV10-3 CAISGTSGSIDEQFF TGTGCCATCAGTGGGACTAGCGGGAGCATCGATGAGCAGTTCTTC
. TRBD2 TRBJ2-7 TRBV6-5 CASSHSGGNYEQYF TGTGCCAGCAGCCATAGCGGGGGGAACTACGAGCAGTACTTC
. TRBD1 TRBJ1-3 TRBV5-6 CASSFGRGQNTIYF TGTGCCAGCAGCTTCGGCAGGGGGCAAAACACCATATATTTT
. TRBD1 TRBJ1-2 TRBV7-9 CASSSDRDRVYGYTF TGTGCCAGCAGCTCTGACCGGGACAGGGTGTATGGCTACACCTTC
. TRBD2 TRBJ2-1 TRBV19 CASSIGSGAAYNEQFF TGTGCCAGTAGTATTGGGAGCGGGGCCGCCTACAATGAGCAGTTCTTC
. TRBD1 TRBJ1-1 TRBV4-3 CASSPAGQGPTEAFF TGCGCCAGCAGCCCCGCGGGACAGGGACCCACTGAAGCTTTCTTT
. . TRBJ2-2 TRBV9 CASSPIQGENTGELFF TGTGCCAGCAGCCCGATCCAAGGGGAAAACACCGGGGAGCTGTTTTTT
. TRBD2 TRBJ2-7 TRBV6-5 CASSPGGFSYEQYF TGTGCCAGCAGCCCCGGGGGGTTCTCCTACGAGCAGTACTTC
. . TRBJ1-1 TRBV9 CASSSQWNTEAFF TGTGCCAGCAGCTCCCAGTGGAACACTGAAGCTTTCTTT
. TRBD1 TRBJ1-4 TRBV18 CASSPRTGFNEKLFF TGTGCCAGCTCACCACGGACAGGGTTCAATGAAAAACTGTTTTTT
. TRBD1 TRBJ1-2 TRBV19 CATTPGTGTYGYTF TGTGCCACGACTCCCGGGACAGGGACCTATGGCTACACCTTC
. . TRBJ2-3 TRBV5-1 CASSRMEGGQDTQYF TGCGCCAGCAGTCGAATGGAGGGAGGACAAGATACGCAGTATTTT
. TRBD1 TRBJ2-5 TRBV2 CASSKRTGGVTEETQYF TGTGCCAGCAGTAAGAGAACAGGGGGCGTCACCGAAGAGACCCAGTACTTC
once . TRBJ2-5 TRBV19 CASKPGNQETQYF TGTGCCAGTAAACCAGGGAACCAAGAGACCCAGTACTTC
. . TRBJ2-2 TRBV13 CASSRGGWRPNTGELFF TGTGCCAGCAGTCGTGGGGGGTGGCGCCCGAACACCGGGGAGCTGTTTTTT
. . TRBJ1-1 TRBV28 CASSLRTGNTEAFF TGTGCCAGCAGTTTACGAACAGGGAACACTGAAGCTTTCTTT
. . TRBJ1-2 TRBV5-1 CASSLAGYGYTF TGCGCCAGCAGCTTGGCAGGGTATGGCTACACCTTC
. . TRBJ2-7 TRBV9 CASSVVPDSSYEQYF TGTGCCAGCAGCGTAGTACCTGACAGCTCCTACGAGCAGTACTTC
. . TRBJ1-1 TRBV5-1 CASSLSGRDTEAFF TGCGCCAGCAGCTTGTCGGGGAGGGACACTGAAGCTTTCTTT
. TRBD1 TRBJ1-1 TRBV5-8 CASSLFAGGTEAFF TGTGCCAGCAGCTTGTTTGCAGGGGGCACTGAAGCTTTCTTT
. TRBD2 TRBJ2-7 TRBV7-8 CASSETSGVGDEQYF TGTGCCAGCAGCGAAACTAGCGGGGTGGGAGACGAGCAGTACTTC
. TRBD2 TRBJ2-1 TRBV7-2 CASSWTSGTHNEQFF TGTGCCAGCAGCTGGACTAGCGGGACCCACAATGAGCAGTTCTTC
. . TRBJ1-5 TRBV6-5 CASSSTGSIGNQPQHF TGTGCCAGCAGTTCTACAGGGTCGATAGGCAATCAGCCCCAGCATTTT
. TRBD2 TRBJ2-1 TRBV5-1 CASSVGLAGGPTYNEQFF TGCGCCAGCAGCGTGGGACTAGCGGGAGGGCCCACCTACAATGAGCAGTTCTTC
. . TRBJ1-4 TRBV18 CASSPDREDNEKLFF TGTGCCAGCTCACCCGACAGAGAAGATAATGAAAAACTGTTTTTT
. TRBD1 TRBJ1-5 TRBV6-5 CASRDRTGSSQPQHF TGTGCCAGCAGGGACCGGACAGGGAGCAGTCAGCCCCAGCATTTT
many . TRBJ1-5 TRBV19 CASILRKLRPQHF TGTGCCAGTATACTCAGGAAGCTACGGCCCCAGCATTTT
. . TRBJ1-1 TRBV24-1 CAIRRGADTEAFF TGTGCCATCAGGCGGGGGGCCGACACTGAAGCTTTCTTT
. TRBD2 TRBJ2-3 TRBV28 CASSSSRLAGKVGFTDTQYF TGTGCCAGCAGTTCTTCCAGACTAGCGGGGAAGGTGGGGTTCACAGATACGCAGTATTTT
. . TRBJ1-2 TRBV24-1 CATSRDPGVGYTF TGTGCCACCAGTCGAGACCCCGGGGTTGGCTACACCTTC
. . TRBJ1-1 TRBV7-2 CASSFLSQSTEAFF TGTGCCAGCAGCTTCCTCTCACAAAGCACTGAAGCTTTCTTT
. . TRBJ2-5 TRBV5-1 CASSPGVAPQETQYF TGCGCCAGCAGCCCGGGGGTAGCGCCTCAAGAGACCCAGTACTTC
. TRBD1 TRBJ1-2 TRBV29-1 CSEDRGLYGYTF TGCAGTGAAGACAGGGGGCTTTATGGCTACACCTTC
. TRBD2 TRBJ2-5 TRBV7-2 CASSRRTSQETQYF TGTGCCAGCAGCCGTCGGACTAGCCAAGAGACCCAGTACTTC
. . TRBJ1-1 TRBV9 CASSVDIGSEGTEAFF TGTGCCAGCAGCGTAGATATTGGGTCGGAGGGGACTGAAGCTTTCTTT
. TRBD2 TRBJ2-7 TRBV7-9 CASSLGLAPDTSYEQYF TGTGCCAGCAGCTTAGGACTAGCGCCCGACACATCCTACGAGCAGTACTTC
. . TRBJ1-3 TRBV10-1 CASSESTLGNTIYF TGCGCCAGCAGTGAGTCGACTTTGGGAAACACCATATATTTT
. . TRBJ2-2 TRBV10-2 CASRLQAGELFF TGCGCCAGCAGACTACAGGCCGGGGAGCTGTTTTTT
. . TRBJ1-5 TRBV18 CASSPGRANQPQHF TGTGCCAGCTCACCAGGGAGAGCCAATCAGCCCCAGCATTTT
. . TRBJ1-1 TRBV28 CASSLTGAMNTEAFF TGTGCCAGCAGTTTAACGGGAGCAATGAACACTGAAGCTTTCTTT